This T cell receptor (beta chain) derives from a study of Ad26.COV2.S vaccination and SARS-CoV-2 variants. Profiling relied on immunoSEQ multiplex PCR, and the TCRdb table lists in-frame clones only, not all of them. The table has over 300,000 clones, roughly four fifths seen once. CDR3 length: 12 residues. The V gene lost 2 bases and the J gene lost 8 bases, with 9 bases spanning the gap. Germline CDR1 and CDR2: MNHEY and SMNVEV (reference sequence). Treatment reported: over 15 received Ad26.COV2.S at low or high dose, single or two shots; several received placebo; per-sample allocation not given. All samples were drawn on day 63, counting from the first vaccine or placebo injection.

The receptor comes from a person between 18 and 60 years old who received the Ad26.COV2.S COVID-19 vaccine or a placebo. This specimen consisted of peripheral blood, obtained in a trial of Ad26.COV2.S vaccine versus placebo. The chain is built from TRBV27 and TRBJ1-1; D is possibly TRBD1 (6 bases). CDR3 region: CASSLRGKEAFF. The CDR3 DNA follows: TGTGCCAGCAGTTTAAGGGGGAAAGAAGCTTTCTTT.